A selection of T cell receptor beta chains follows, all from one sample in a study of blood T cell repertoires in COVID-19. This table comes from immunoSEQ multiplex PCR, and its TCRdb copy is limited to in-frame clones, with some not included. This table has roughly 190,000 clones, approximately 80% appearing once. Specimen: peripheral blood. The receptors were sampled from a man between 60 and 70 years old with acute or convalescent COVID-19. The CDR3 runs from the conserved cysteine through the conserved F or W. D genes are given only for firm matches. Only some rows state a clone size, as once, few, many or a class for expanded clones.

J gene: TRBJ1-2
D gene: -
V gene: TRBV30
clone size: -
CDR3 protein: CARDRRGATGYTF
CDR3 DNA: TGTGCCCGTGACCGCCGGGGGGCGACAGGCTACACCTTC

J gene: TRBJ2-7
D gene: TRBD2
V gene: TRBV9
clone size: -
CDR3 protein: CASSPGRVYEQYF
CDR3 DNA: TGTGCCAGCAGCCCCGGGAGGGTCTACGAGCAGTACTTC

J gene: TRBJ2-1
D gene: TRBD2
V gene: TRBV6-6
clone size: -
CDR3 protein: CASSYPGLAGVNEQFF
CDR3 DNA: TGTGCCAGCAGTTACCCCGGACTAGCGGGGGTAAATGAGCAGTTCTTC

J gene: TRBJ1-2
D gene: -
V gene: TRBV7-6
clone size: -
CDR3 protein: CASSLGPRDGYTF
CDR3 DNA: TGTGCCAGCAGCCTGGGGCCTCGAGATGGCTACACCTTC

J gene: TRBJ1-2
D gene: TRBD1
V gene: TRBV5-6
clone size: once
CDR3 protein: CASSPTGDYGYTF
CDR3 DNA: TGTGCCAGCAGCCCAACAGGGGACTATGGCTACACCTTC

J gene: TRBJ1-6
D gene: TRBD1
V gene: TRBV19
clone size: once
CDR3 protein: CASSIQLTGGSPLHF
CDR3 DNA: TGTGCCAGTAGTATTCAACTAACAGGGGGATCACCCCTCCACTTT

J gene: TRBJ2-1
D gene: TRBD2
V gene: TRBV29-1
clone size: -
CDR3 protein: CSVFSGGTYNEQFF
CDR3 DNA: TGCAGCGTTTTTAGCGGGGGCACTTACAATGAGCAGTTCTTC

J gene: TRBJ1-1
D gene: -
V gene: TRBV6-5
clone size: -
CDR3 protein: CASSYSWGAEAFF
CDR3 DNA: TGTGCCAGCAGTTACTCGTGGGGGGCTGAAGCTTTCTTT

J gene: TRBJ1-2
D gene: TRBD1
V gene: TRBV27
clone size: -
CDR3 protein: CASSLLTGGNYGYTF
CDR3 DNA: TGTGCCAGCAGTTTATTGACAGGGGGGAACTATGGCTACACCTTC

J gene: TRBJ1-4
D gene: TRBD1
V gene: TRBV27
clone size: few
CDR3 protein: CASRQGGATNEKLFF
CDR3 DNA: TGTGCCAGCAGGCAGGGGGGTGCAACTAATGAAAAACTGTTTTTT

J gene: TRBJ1-6
D gene: TRBD1
V gene: TRBV6-7
clone size: -
CDR3 protein: CASSRRTRGQLSYNSPLHF
CDR3 DNA: TGTGCCAGCAGTCGTCGCACGCGGGGACAGCTCTCCTATAATTCACCCCTCCACTTT

J gene: TRBJ2-1
D gene: TRBD2
V gene: TRBV3-1/TRBV3-2
clone size: -
CDR3 protein: CASSSLGLARHEQFF
CDR3 DNA: TGTGCCAGCAGCTCACTAGGACTAGCGAGACATGAGCAGTTCTTC

J gene: TRBJ2-3
D gene: TRBD2
V gene: TRBV7-9
clone size: -
CDR3 protein: CASSLGLAGGKDTQYF
CDR3 DNA: TGTGCCAGCAGCTTAGGACTAGCGGGAGGAAAAGATACGCAGTATTTT

J gene: TRBJ1-5
D gene: -
V gene: TRBV16
clone size: -
CDR3 protein: CASSQSRGNQPQHF
CDR3 DNA: TGTGCCAGCAGCCAATCCAGGGGTAATCAGCCCCAGCATTTT

J gene: TRBJ2-7
D gene: -
V gene: TRBV2
clone size: -
CDR3 protein: CASSESPGSGFSYEQYF
CDR3 DNA: TGTGCCAGCAGTGAAAGCCCCGGCAGCGGGTTCTCCTACGAGCAGTACTTC

J gene: TRBJ1-5
D gene: TRBD1
V gene: TRBV3-1/TRBV3-2
clone size: -
CDR3 protein: CASSQDRTGVQPQHF
CDR3 DNA: TGTGCCAGCAGCCAAGATAGGACAGGGGTTCAGCCCCAGCATTTT

J gene: TRBJ1-5
D gene: -
V gene: TRBV30
clone size: -
CDR3 protein: CAWSVDTGNQPQHF
CDR3 DNA: TGTGCCTGGAGTGTCGACACTGGCAATCAGCCCCAGCATTTT

J gene: TRBJ1-1
D gene: TRBD1
V gene: TRBV11-1
clone size: -
CDR3 protein: CASSPGTGRNTEAFF
CDR3 DNA: TGTGCCAGCAGTCCCGGGACAGGGAGGAACACTGAAGCTTTCTTT

J gene: TRBJ1-1
D gene: TRBD1
V gene: TRBV6-5
clone size: once
CDR3 protein: CASRRQGNMNTEAFF
CDR3 DNA: TGTGCCAGCAGACGACAGGGGAACATGAACACTGAAGCTTTCTTT

J gene: TRBJ1-1
D gene: TRBD1
V gene: TRBV3-1/TRBV3-2
clone size: few
CDR3 protein: CASSHLLRDSGLNTEAFF
CDR3 DNA: TGTGCCAGCAGCCATCTTCTTCGGGACAGTGGGTTGAACACTGAAGCTTTCTTT

J gene: TRBJ2-1
D gene: -
V gene: TRBV28
clone size: -
CDR3 protein: CASSLSSFEQFF
CDR3 DNA: TGTGCCAGCAGTTTATCTAGCTTTGAGCAGTTCTTC

J gene: TRBJ2-1
D gene: TRBD2
V gene: TRBV18
clone size: -
CDR3 protein: CASSQGLAGVFLGDEQFF
CDR3 DNA: TGTGCCAGCTCACAGGGACTAGCGGGGGTTTTCCTTGGGGATGAGCAGTTCTTC

J gene: TRBJ2-2
D gene: -
V gene: TRBV3-1/TRBV3-2
clone size: -
CDR3 protein: CASSQEGWRVANTGELFF
CDR3 DNA: TGTGCCAGCAGCCAAGAAGGTTGGCGGGTAGCGAACACCGGGGAGCTGTTTTTT

J gene: TRBJ2-3
D gene: TRBD2
V gene: TRBV4-2
clone size: -
CDR3 protein: CASSQVEWGSGGLDTQYF
CDR3 DNA: TGTGCCAGCAGCCAAGTGGAATGGGGTAGCGGGGGGCTAGATACGCAGTATTTT

J gene: TRBJ1-2
D gene: -
V gene: TRBV30
clone size: once
CDR3 protein: CAWSVGEGVYGYTF
CDR3 DNA: TGTGCCTGGAGTGTCGGAGAGGGAGTCTATGGCTACACCTTC

J gene: TRBJ2-3
D gene: TRBD2
V gene: TRBV5-4
clone size: -
CDR3 protein: CASSIGLAGSDTQYF
CDR3 DNA: TGTGCCAGCAGCATCGGACTAGCGGGATCGGATACGCAGTATTTT

J gene: TRBJ2-3
D gene: -
V gene: TRBV7-3
clone size: -
CDR3 protein: CASSLGPGLRGNTQYF
CDR3 DNA: TGTGCCAGCAGCTTAGGCCCAGGACTCCGAGGAAATACGCAGTATTTT

J gene: TRBJ2-7
D gene: -
V gene: TRBV19
clone size: -
CDR3 protein: CASSIARGYEQYF
CDR3 DNA: TGTGCCAGTAGTATAGCTCGGGGGTACGAGCAGTACTTC

J gene: TRBJ1-3
D gene: -
V gene: TRBV13
clone size: -
CDR3 protein: CATGGDSGNTIYF
CDR3 DNA: TGTGCCACCGGAGGTGACTCTGGAAACACCATATATTTT

J gene: TRBJ1-3
D gene: -
V gene: TRBV7-2
clone size: few
CDR3 protein: CASSRRGPSGNTIYF
CDR3 DNA: TGTGCCAGCAGCCGCAGGGGTCCCTCTGGAAACACCATATATTTT

J gene: TRBJ1-5
D gene: -
V gene: TRBV20-1
clone size: -
CDR3 protein: CSASSGVGNQPQHF
CDR3 DNA: TGCAGTGCTAGTTCCGGGGTAGGTAATCAGCCCCAGCATTTT

J gene: TRBJ2-1
D gene: TRBD2
V gene: TRBV15
clone size: once
CDR3 protein: CATSRDSGRNNEQFF
CDR3 DNA: TGTGCCACCAGCAGAGATAGCGGGAGGAATAATGAGCAGTTCTTC

J gene: TRBJ2-1
D gene: -
V gene: TRBV7-3
clone size: -
CDR3 protein: CASSLNALGGYNEQFF
CDR3 DNA: TGTGCCAGCAGCTTAAACGCCCTAGGAGGCTACAATGAGCAGTTCTTC

J gene: TRBJ1-1
D gene: TRBD1
V gene: TRBV6-1
clone size: -
CDR3 protein: CASSEVGGQQTAAFF
CDR3 DNA: TGTGCCAGCAGTGAAGTAGGGGGACAGCAGACGGCGGCTTTCTTT

J gene: TRBJ2-7
D gene: -
V gene: TRBV2
clone size: -
CDR3 protein: CASSLTSYEQYF
CDR3 DNA: TGTGCCAGCAGTCTAACCTCTTACGAGCAGTACTTC

J gene: TRBJ1-1
D gene: -
V gene: TRBV15
clone size: -
CDR3 protein: CATSTEVGNTEAFF
CDR3 DNA: TGTGCCACCAGCACTGAGGTTGGGAACACTGAAGCTTTCTTT

J gene: TRBJ2-3
D gene: -
V gene: TRBV2
clone size: -
CDR3 protein: CASSTRHGSTDTQYF
CDR3 DNA: TGTGCCAGCAGTACCCGGCACGGGTCCACAGATACGCAGTATTTT

J gene: TRBJ2-7
D gene: TRBD2
V gene: TRBV6-2/TRBV6-3
clone size: -
CDR3 protein: CASSLGRGFGEQYF
CDR3 DNA: TGTGCCAGCAGTTTGGGGCGGGGGTTCGGGGAGCAGTACTTC

J gene: TRBJ2-5
D gene: TRBD2
V gene: TRBV2
clone size: many
CDR3 protein: CASSGTSGGYQETQYF
CDR3 DNA: TGTGCCAGCAGTGGGACTAGCGGGGGGTACCAAGAGACCCAGTACTTC

J gene: TRBJ2-7
D gene: -
V gene: TRBV2
clone size: -
CDR3 protein: CASGLRDYEQYF
CDR3 DNA: TGTGCCAGCGGATTACGGGACTACGAGCAGTACTTC

J gene: TRBJ1-1
D gene: -
V gene: TRBV7-3
clone size: -
CDR3 protein: CASRTRLMNTEAFF
CDR3 DNA: TGTGCCAGCAGAACCAGATTGATGAACACTGAAGCTTTCTTT

J gene: TRBJ2-1
D gene: TRBD2
V gene: TRBV7-9
clone size: -
CDR3 protein: CASSLTSTEQFF
CDR3 DNA: TGTGCCAGCAGCTTGACTAGCACCGAGCAGTTCTTC